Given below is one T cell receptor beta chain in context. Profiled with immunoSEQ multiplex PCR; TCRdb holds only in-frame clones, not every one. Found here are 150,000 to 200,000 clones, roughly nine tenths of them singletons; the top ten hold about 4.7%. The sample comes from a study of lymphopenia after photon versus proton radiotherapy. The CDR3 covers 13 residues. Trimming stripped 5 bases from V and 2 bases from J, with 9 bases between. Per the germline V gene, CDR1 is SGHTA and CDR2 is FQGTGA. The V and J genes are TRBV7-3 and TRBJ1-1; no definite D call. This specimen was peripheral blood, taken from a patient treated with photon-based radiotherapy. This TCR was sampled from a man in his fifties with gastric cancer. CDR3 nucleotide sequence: TGTGCCAGCAGCCCCGGACCCAACACTGAAGCTTTCTTT. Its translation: CASSPGPNTEAFF.